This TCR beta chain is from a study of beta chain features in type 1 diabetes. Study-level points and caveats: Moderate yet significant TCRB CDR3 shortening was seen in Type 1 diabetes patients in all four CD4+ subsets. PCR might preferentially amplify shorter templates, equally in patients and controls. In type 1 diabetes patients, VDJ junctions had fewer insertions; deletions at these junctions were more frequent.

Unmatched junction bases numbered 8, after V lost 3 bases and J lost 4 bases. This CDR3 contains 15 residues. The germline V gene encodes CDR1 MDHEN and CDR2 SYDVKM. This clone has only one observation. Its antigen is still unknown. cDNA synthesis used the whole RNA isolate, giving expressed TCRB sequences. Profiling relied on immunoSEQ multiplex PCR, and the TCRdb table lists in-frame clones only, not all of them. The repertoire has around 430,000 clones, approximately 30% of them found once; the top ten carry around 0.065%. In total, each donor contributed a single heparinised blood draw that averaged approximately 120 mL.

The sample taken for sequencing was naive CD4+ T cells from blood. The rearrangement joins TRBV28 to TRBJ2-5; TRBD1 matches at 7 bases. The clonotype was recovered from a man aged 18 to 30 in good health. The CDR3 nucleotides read TGTGCCAGCAGTTTCTCCGGGACAGTCACAGAGACCCAGTACTTC. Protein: CASSFSGTVTETQYF.